This entry describes one T cell receptor (beta chain). Its antigen remains undetermined. Base qualities were left out, and no much larger clone turns up one base away. The data stem from a study of blood T cells in healthy people across ages (dated by TCRdb to 2013 to 2016). Some background on the complete study: In model experiments, template switching captured about one uniquely barcoded TCR beta cDNA molecule for every two T cells. Four age groups were formed from the donors: young (average 16 years), middle-aged (around 37), aged (approximately 60) and long-lived (about 80). To avoid experimental bias, donors of different ages were distributed randomly across sequencing lanes. The study analyzed two additional independent replicas of 1 million unique cDNA reads from the same blood draw for two donors, one aged 18 to 29 and one aged 80 or older. Using deep sequencing normalized with unique cDNA molecular identifiers, the study measured how TCR beta repertoire diversity changes with age.

The CDR3 measures 17 amino acids from cysteine to phenylalanine. The sequence is cut down to CDR3 DNA, 51 bases in frame from base 1. Unmatched junction bases come to 7, with V trimmed by 2 bases and J by 3 bases. From a lookup of the germline V gene (reference sequence), CDR1 and CDR2 are SGHKS and YYEKEE. Systemically healthy Caucasian individuals from Russia, 39 in total and aged roughly 6 to 95 years, were included as donors. Each donor gave approximately 9.3 milliliters of peripheral blood, collected into EDTA-treated Vacutainer tubes. PBMCs were isolated by Ficoll-Paque density-gradient centrifugation, with at least 7 million obtained per sample. Trizol reagent was used to extract total RNA from the PBMCs, yielding at least 5.5 micrograms per sample. Naive CD45RAhigh/CD27high T cell percentages were measured by flow cytometry on a PBMC aliquot from every donor. The library was built by means of 5' RACE. The sequencer listed for this sample is Illumina HiSeq 2500. A second roughly 6 to 12 cycle PCR used a sample-barcoded 5' primer and a J-beta primer mix. A unique molecular identifier was introduced onto each TCR beta cDNA molecule by a template-switch 5' adaptor carrying 12 random nucleotides. At least 2.5 million CDR3-containing paired-end reads were obtained from each sample. First-strand cDNA synthesis was performed from all RNA using the Mint cDNA synthesis kit, with priming by a TRBC-specific oligonucleotide. After uracil-DNA glycosylase treatment, a first 18-cycle PCR used universal primers M1SS and BC2_uni_R on all cDNA. Turning to the authors' computational methods: Normalization of each sample was performed by random selection of 1 million high-quality reads, each carrying a distinct molecular identifier. Instead of being binned into consensus sequences, reads with shared molecular identifiers were discarded. MiTCR, set to a Q25 quality threshold and the strictest error-elimination algorithm, was used for CDR3 identification, clonotype clustering and error correction. A nonparametric unseen species model with Euler transformation was used to estimate a lower bound on total TCR beta diversity. Through fastp at Q25 and MiXCR, TCRdb rebuilt clones from the public reads, retaining in-frame beta chains. One record per CDR3 amino acid sequence lists the most common genes and DNA. The V and J calls reflect TCRdb's pipeline rather than the authors' work. Here the sample has under 1,000,000 distinct CDR3 sequences; 30% to 45% occur a single time. Of the sample, 10% to 15% is held by the ten largest clones.

On the study overall, not on this receptor specifically: Because profiling used bulk unsorted PBMCs, naive and antigen-experienced compartments could not be compared conclusively. Total diversity estimates from one million sequenced T cells were considered lower bounds and underestimates. The CMV infection status of donors was not known, potentially confounding age-related changes in expanded clonotypes. Compared with the aged group, the long-lived group had more naive CD4+ T cells, fewer expanded clones and increased TCR diversity, a pattern suggesting age selection. A strong correlation was found between observed TCR beta diversity and the percentage of naive T cells measured by flow cytometry. Observed TCR beta diversity per million T cells fell roughly linearly with age, and a significant reduction was already apparent by age around 40.

Material for sequencing was blood. The sequence was collected from a man younger than 35 in good health. The chain couples TRBV5-5 to TRBJ2-3; 12 bases in the junction line up with TRBD2. The base sequence is TGTGCCAGCAGCTTAATGACTAGCGGGAGTAGGACAGATACGCAGTATTTT. The encoded protein is CASSLMTSGSRTDTQYF.